A single sample is the source of the 17 T cell receptor beta chains below, sequenced in a study of technical replicates of blood from a handful of donors. The assay was immunoSEQ multiplex PCR, and TCRdb's table has in-frame clones only and misses some. This sample has some 80,000 clones, with approximately 97% found just once. The material sequenced was T cells isolated from PBMCs. The receptors were gathered from a human donor in good health.

The chain uses TRBV4-2 and TRBJ1-3, with a tentative D call TRBD1 (5 bases). The CDR3 consists of 15 residues. Germline V CDR1 and CDR2: LGHNA, YNFKEQ. Between the trimmed V and J ends, which lost 1 base and 7 bases, there was a span of 14 bases. As DNA, the CDR3 is TGTGCCAGCAGCCAAGGATTGGACAATAGCAACACCATATATTTT. Protein: CASSQGLDNSNTIYF.

In DNA form, the CDR3 reads TGTGCCAGCAGCCGACTAGCGGGAGACAATGAGCAGTTCTTC. Its protein is CASSRLAGDNEQFF. The rearrangement links TRBV2 to TRBJ2-1, with 12 bases that match TRBD2. The CDR3 covers 14 residues. The V gene's germline CDR1 is SNHLY and CDR2 FYNNEI. V dropped 6 bases and J dropped 5; count of bases not matched to a gene: 2.

This clone was recorded once. This sequence joins TRBV7-8 and TRBJ2-1; D may be TRBD1 (6 bases). Trimming took 4 bases from V and 0 from J, leaving 16 bases between them. Germline-derived CDR1 and CDR2 are SGHVS and FQNEAQ. The CDR3 loop spans 17 amino acids. DNA of the CDR3: TGTGCCAGCAGCTCACAAACTAGGGGGAACTCCTACAATGAGCAGTTCTTC. Translation: CASSSQTRGNSYNEQFF.

V usage is TRBV2 and J usage is TRBJ2-7; possible D gene TRBD1, 6 bases. Trimming stripped 5 bases from V and 3 bases from J, with 17 bases between. Germline-derived CDR1 and CDR2 are SNHLY and FYNNEI. The CDR3 has 15 residues. CDR3 residues: CASSSGTTASYEQYF. DNA of the CDR3: TGTGCCAGCAGTTCCGGGACAACCGCGAGCTACGAGCAGTACTTC.

The CDR3 coding sequence is TGTGCCAGCAGGCGAGACATTCAGTACTTC. It is translated as CASRRDIQYF. The chain combines TRBV2 with TRBJ2-4, with D unresolved. The V gene's germline CDR1 is SNHLY and CDR2 FYNNEI. The CDR3 length is 10 residues. V lost 6 bases, J lost 8 bases, and 5 bases lay in between.

V usage is TRBV6-5 and J usage is TRBJ2-5, with D perhaps TRBD2 (6 bases). CDR3 length equals 12 residues. Germline CDR1 and CDR2: MNHEY and SVGAGI. Trimming took off 0 bases at V and 9 bases at J, with 8 bases between the two ends. The CDR3 protein is CASSYSRGSQYF. Here the CDR3 DNA reads TGTGCCAGCAGTTACTCGCGGGGCTCCCAGTACTTC.

V usage is TRBV29-1 and J usage is TRBJ2-6; perhaps TRBD2 as D (5 bases). CDR3 length: 13 amino acids. CDR1 and CDR2 (germline): SQVTM, ANQGSEA. The CDR3 DNA reads as TGCAGTTTTCGGGGCTCTGGGGCCAACGTCCTGACTTTC. It translates to CSFRGSGANVLTF.

This chain links TRBV5-5 with TRBJ1-2; unclear D gene. Germline loops: CDR1 SGHKS, CDR2 YYEKEE (reference sequence). V gave up 1 base and J gave up 1 base, with 11 bases separating them. This CDR3 has 15 residues. The DNA for the CDR3 is TGTGCCAGCAGCTTGCAACCTGGCTTTAACTATGGCTACACCTTC. Its protein product is CASSLQPGFNYGYTF.

The V call is TRBV27, the J call TRBJ2-3; D is ambiguous. This CDR3 is 12 amino acids long. V was clipped by 5 bases and J by 5 bases, with 8 bases between them. Germline lookup yields CDR1 MNHEY and CDR2 SMNVEV (reference sequence). CDR3 sequence (DNA): TGTGCCAGCAGTACCCCCGGAGATACGCAGTATTTT. This translates into CASSTPGDTQYF.

The V gene is TRBV4-1, the J gene TRBJ1-1; TRBD1 is a possible D gene (6 bases). CDR3 length: 17 residues. Trimming shortened V by 0 bases and J by 10 bases, and 24 bases separated the two germline ends. Germline CDR1 reads MGHRA; CDR2 reads YSYEKL. The CDR3 DNA sequence: TGCGCCAGCAGCCAAGATGGGGGGGGCCCGGCTTTAGTGATAGCTTTCTTT. Residues: CASSQDGGGPALVIAFF.

V is TRBV30 and J is TRBJ1-6, with D tentatively TRBD1 (6 bases). V dropped 0 bases and J dropped 8 bases, with 14 bases sitting between them. The CDR3 length is 15 residues. The germline CDR1 and CDR2 sequences are GTSNPN and SVGIG (reference sequence). In nucleotides, the CDR3 is TGTGCCTGGAGTGTTCTACAGGGCTGGGATTCACCCCTCCACTTT. This translates into CAWSVLQGWDSPLHF.

The V call is TRBV19, the J call TRBJ1-2; a weak D match, TRBD1 (6 bases). Between the trimmed V and J ends, which lost 4 bases and 9 bases, there was a span of 18 bases. This CDR3 comprises 14 residues. The germline CDR1 and CDR2 sequences are LNHDA and SQIVND (reference sequence). The CDR3 sequence: CASSRGTQGHRYTF. CDR3 bases: TGTGCCAGTAGTAGGGGGACCCAGGGACATCGCTACACCTTC.

This sequence joins TRBV30 and TRBJ1-2; maybe TRBD1 (5 bases). Looked up from germline, CDR1 is GTSNPN and CDR2 is SVGIG (reference sequence). Trimming cost V 5 bases and J 3 bases, with 7 bases left between them. The CDR3 totals 11 residues. CDR3 sequence (DNA): TGTGCCTGGGGACATTACTATGGCTACACCTTC. It yields the protein CAWGHYYGYTF.

The rearrangement joins TRBV21-1 to TRBJ2-1; the D call TRBD1 from the table was never checked on the DNA. TRBV21-1 is shown as a pseudogene. The CDR3 has 19 amino acids. CDR3 coding DNA: TGTGCCAGCAGCTCCCAAAAGAGTGGGACAGAAAGCTCCTACAATGAGCAGTTCTTC. Amino acid sequence: CASSSQKSGTESSYNEQFF.

This chain joins TRBV11-2 and TRBJ2-1; 7 bases are a match to TRBD2. Germline V gene sequence: CDR1 SGHAT, CDR2 FQNNGV. The CDR3 sequence is 16 residues long. Trimming took 3 bases from V and 3 from J; bases not matched to a gene: 8. This CDR3 reads CASSFRLAEIYNEQFF. CDR3 bases: TGTGCCAGCAGCTTTAGGCTAGCGGAAATCTACAATGAGCAGTTCTTC.

V gene TRBV6-5 combines with J gene TRBJ2-7; D is perhaps TRBD1 (5 bases). Trimming stripped 2 bases from V and 3 bases from J, with 8 bases between. The CDR3 has 13 amino acids. The germline V gene encodes CDR1 MNHEY and CDR2 SVGAGI. DNA for the CDR3: TGTGCCAGCAGTTACCGCACAGGCTACGAGCAGTACTTC. It specifies CASSYRTGYEQYF.

The chain employs TRBV5-1 and TRBJ2-5, with a weak D call TRBD2 (6 bases). This CDR3 has 13 amino acids. Germline V gene data show CDR1 as SGHRS and CDR2 as YFSETQ. Trimming cost V 4 bases and J 2 bases, with 9 bases left between them. The CDR3 sequence is CASSRDSQETQYF. CDR3 nucleotide sequence: TGCGCCAGCAGCCGGGACTCACAAGAGACCCAGTACTTC.